These 21 T cell receptor beta chains share one sample of origin, sequenced in a study of T-cell memory formation after mild COVID-19. Via MiXCR, TCRdb re-called the 5' RACE reads, giving one row per CDR3 protein. The sample holds 550,000 to 650,000 distinct CDR3 sequences, 17% seen once. Sequenced sample: PBMCs or a T cell subset sorted from them (not recorded which). Receptors originate from an adult woman who had mild COVID-19 (a few samples of this study predate the infection). Cell type and time point are not known.

This clonotype has at least ten counts. CDR3 region: CASSYSGTENTEAFF. DNA for the CDR3: TGTGCCAGCAGCTACTCCGGGACAGAGAACACTGAAGCTTTCTTT. The V and J genes are TRBV7-3 and TRBJ1-1; 7 bases match TRBD1. V trimming: 4 bases; J trimming: 1 base; junction bases outside the gene matches: 6. The germline gives CDR1 SGHTA, CDR2 FQGTGA. This CDR3 contains 15 residues.

V gene TRBV5-1 combines with J gene TRBJ2-7; 7 positions match TRBD1. This CDR3 comprises 14 residues. Unmatched junction bases numbered 7, after V lost 4 bases and J lost 3 bases. From germline, CDR1 is SGHRS and CDR2 YFSETQ. This chain's CDR3 is CASSLRQGSYEQYF. The CDR3 DNA sequence: TGCGCCAGCAGCCTACGACAGGGAAGCTACGAGCAGTACTTC.

This clonotype was detected many times. The CDR3 region has the DNA TGTGCCAGCAGTTTGGTTTCTAGCGGGTTCGTGGAGACCCAGTACTTC. As protein: CASSLVSSGFVETQYF. The gene calls are TRBV12-3 or TRBV12-4 and TRBJ2-5; 8 bases line up with TRBD2. V was pared by 3 bases and J by 5 bases, with 11 bases of the junction left unmatched. This CDR3 region has 16 residues.

V gene TRBV5-1 combines with J gene TRBJ2-7, with D possibly called TRBD1 or TRBD2 (5 bases each). Germline CDR1 SGHRS, CDR2 YFSETQ. V lost 4 bases and J lost 0, with 11 bases in between. The CDR3 sequence is 14 residues long. In nucleotides, the CDR3 is TGCGCCAGCAGCCCCGGGACCCCCTCCTACGAGCAGTACTTC. It yields the protein CASSPGTPSYEQYF. Full variable domain (missing parts from reference TRBV5-1 and TRBJ2-7): KAGVTQTPRYLIKTRGQQVTLSCSPISGHRSVSWYQQTPGQGLQFLFEYFSETQRNKGNFPGRFSGRQFSNSRSEMNVSTLELGDSALYLCASSPGTPSYEQYFGPGTRLTVT.

The V and J genes are TRBV6-1 and TRBJ2-7, with D perhaps TRBD2 (5 bases). From germline, CDR1 is MNHNS and CDR2 SASEGT. Trimming cost V 4 bases and J 0 bases, with 13 bases left between them. The CDR3 is 15 amino acids. CDR3: CASSAGAGSSYEQYF. CDR3 coding DNA: TGTGCCAGCAGTGCGGGCGCGGGTAGCTCCTACGAGCAGTACTTC.

The chain is built from TRBV25-1 and TRBJ2-1, with 8 nucleotides matching TRBD2. V was pared by 3 bases and J by 8 bases, with 9 bases of the junction left unmatched. CDR3 length: 15 residues. Germline CDR1 and CDR2: MGHDK and SYGVNS. CDR3 amino acids: CASSELGLGLHEQFF. The CDR3, as DNA: TGTGCCAGCAGTGAGTTGGGACTAGGGCTTCATGAGCAGTTCTTC. The variable domain in full, completed from reference TRBV25-1 and TRBJ2-1, reads EADIYQTPRYLVIGTGKKITLECSQTMGHDKMYWYQQDPGMELHLIHYSYGVNSTEKGDLSSESTVSRIRTEHFPLTLESARPSHTSQYLCASSELGLGLHEQFFGPGTRLTVL.

The sample holds a few counts of this clonotype. The V call is TRBV4-2, the J call TRBJ1-4, with 7 bases fitting TRBD1. Germline assignment: CDR1 LGHNA and CDR2 YNFKEQ. The junction had 4 bases not matched to a gene; V was cut back by 0 bases and J by 0 bases. The CDR3 is 17 residues long. This CDR3 is CASSQDPGTATNEKLFF. The DNA of the CDR3 is TGTGCCAGCAGCCAAGATCCCGGGACAGCAACTAATGAAAAACTGTTTTTT.

The chain uses TRBV6-5 and TRBJ2-2, with 9 bases identical to TRBD2. The CDR3 sequence is 17 residues long. With 2 bases clipped from V and 1 base from J, the junction kept 5 bases outside the gene matches. The germline gives CDR1 MNHEY, CDR2 SVGAGI. CDR3 coding DNA: TGTGCCAGCAGTTACCGCCTGACTAGCGGGAACACCGGGGAGCTGTTTTTT. Amino acids: CASSYRLTSGNTGELFF.

This clonotype was seen ten or more times. The chain has TRBV27 and TRBJ2-7; TRBD2 agrees at 11 bases. This CDR3 is 16 amino acids long. With V trimmed by 5 bases and J by 7 bases, 13 bases remained unmatched. The V gene's germline CDR1 is MNHEY and CDR2 SMNVEV (reference sequence). Here the CDR3 DNA reads TGTGCCAGCAGTGCCCTTAGTAGCGGGGGGGCGCGTGAGCAGTACTTC. Amino acid sequence: CASSALSSGGAREQYF.

The rearrangement joins TRBV11-3 to TRBJ2-1; 8 bases map to TRBD2. Germline CDR1 and CDR2: SGHNT and YENEEA. This CDR3 region has 15 residues. Trimming took 1 base from V and 8 from J; bases not matched to a gene: 7. The DNA for the CDR3 is TGTGCCAGCAGCTTAGCCAGCGGGAGTGGCGATGAGCAGTTCTTC. Translated: CASSLASGSGDEQFF.

The rearrangement joins TRBV7-6 to TRBJ2-2; D is unclear. The CDR3 is 13 residues long. The V end lost 0 bases, the J end lost 3 bases, and 2 bases lay between the germline ends. Germline V gene data show CDR1 as SGHVS and CDR2 as FNYEAQ. For the CDR3, the DNA is TGTGCCAGCAGCTTAGCCTACACCGGGGAGCTGTTTTTT. Protein sequence: CASSLAYTGELFF.

The chain couples TRBV12-3 or TRBV12-4 to TRBJ2-3; 12 positions match TRBD2. The CDR3 is 16 amino acids. Trimming took 6 bases from V and 6 from J; bases not matched to a gene: 10. The CDR3 DNA sequence: TGTGCCAGCAGCAGCCACAGACTAGCGGGAGTGGATACGCAGTATTTT. Protein: CASSSHRLAGVDTQYF.

The gene calls are TRBV15 and TRBJ1-1; D might be TRBD1 (5 bases). The germline gives CDR1 LNHNV, CDR2 YYDKDF (reference sequence). Between the trimmed V and J ends, which lost 0 bases and 2 bases, there was a span of 10 bases. This CDR3 has 15 amino acids. CDR3 sequence (DNA): TGTGCCACCAGCAGAGATCGGCGGACAAACACTGAAGCTTTCTTT. This encodes CATSRDRRTNTEAFF.

CDR3 sequence (DNA): TGTGCCAGCAGTTTAGTCCTGCCCTCAGAGGAAGCTTTCTTT. Protein product: CASSLVLPSEEAFF. The chain recombines TRBV12-3 or TRBV12-4 with TRBJ1-1; D is undetermined. With 1 base removed from V and 8 bases from J, the gap between germline ends came to 14 bases. The CDR3 loop spans 14 amino acids.

This clonotype appeared a few times. This chain joins TRBV4-2 and TRBJ1-3; D is perhaps TRBD1 (6 bases). The CDR3 loop spans 16 amino acids. The V gene's germline CDR1 is LGHNA and CDR2 YNFKEQ. V was pared by 4 bases and J by 0 bases, with 13 bases between. CDR3 residues: CASSPLTGSSGNTIYF. The CDR3 DNA follows: TGTGCCAGCAGCCCACTAACAGGGAGCTCTGGAAACACCATATATTTT.

The chain employs TRBV7-3 and TRBJ2-5; D not resolved. CDR1 is SGHTA, CDR2 FQGTGA, per germline. This CDR3 contains 13 residues. V lost 0 bases, J lost 3 bases, and 5 bases lay in between. The CDR3 region has the DNA TGTGCCAGCAGCTTAACGTCCAAAGAGACCCAGTACTTC. Residues: CASSLTSKETQYF.

The rearrangement links TRBV15 to TRBJ1-1; D gene uncertain. Trimming removed 1 base at V and 3 bases at J, with 12 bases between. The germline CDR1 and CDR2 sequences are LNHNV and YYDKDF (reference sequence). CDR3 length equals 15 residues. For the CDR3, the DNA is TGTGCCACCAGCAGAGTTCACTTCCCTGACACTGAAGCTTTCTTT. It translates to CATSRVHFPDTEAFF.

The CDR3 DNA sequence: TGTGCCAGCAGCGGGCTGGGACGGATCGGTAGCTACACCTTC. As protein: CASSGLGRIGSYTF. V is TRBV3-1 and J is TRBJ1-2; a possible D gene is TRBD1 (5 bases). Germline CDR1 reads LGHDT; CDR2 reads YNNKEL (reference sequence). The CDR3 extends over 14 amino acids. Trimming removed 5 bases from V and 9 bases from J, with 19 bases in between. The whole variable domain, filled in from reference TRBV3-1 and TRBJ1-2, reads DTAVSQTPKYLVTQMGNDKSIKCEQNLGHDTMYWYKQDSKKFLKIMFSYNNKELIINETVPNRFSPKSPDKAHLNLHINSLELGDSAVYFCASSGLGRIGSYTFGSGTRLTVV.

This clonotype was seen a handful of times. This sequence joins TRBV20-1 and TRBJ2-1, with 13 bases matching TRBD2. CDR1 is DFQATT, CDR2 SNEGSKA, per germline (reference sequence). The CDR3 is 15 residues long. The V segment lost 6 bases and the J segment 10 bases; nucleotides outside the gene matches: 12. This chain's CDR3 is CSARRTSGSRGEQFF. DNA of the CDR3: TGCAGTGCCCGACGGACTAGCGGGAGTCGAGGGGAGCAGTTCTTC.

The chain uses TRBV30 and TRBJ2-2; TRBD2 aligns across 8 bases. CDR1 and CDR2 (germline): GTSNPN, SVGIG (reference sequence). This CDR3 region has 15 residues. Trimming took 5 bases from V and 2 from J; bases not matched to a gene: 7. CDR3 bases: TGTGCCTGGGGAAGCGGGAGAACTAACACCGGGGAGCTGTTTTTT. This gives the protein CAWGSGRTNTGELFF.

This clonotype was seen only a few times. This chain uses TRBV19 with TRBJ1-2, with D possibly being TRBD1 (6 bases). Germline-derived CDR1 and CDR2 are LNHDA and SQIVND (reference sequence). The germline V and J ends were trimmed by 5 bases and 6 bases, with 19 bases remaining between them. The CDR3 runs 15 residues. The CDR3 DNA reads as TGTGCCAGTAGTCCACTACAGGGTTTGTTCGATGGCTACACCTTC. Its translation is CASSPLQGLFDGYTF.